This T cell receptor (beta chain) was identified in a study of blood T cells in healthy people across ages. Germline lookup yields CDR1 KGHSH and CDR2 LQKENI. The CDR3 covers 15 residues. J lost 2 bases, V lost 0 bases, and 3 bases had no gene match. Primers used in a second PCR of roughly 6 to 11 cycles were a sample-barcoded 5' primer and a J-beta primer mix. TCRdb re-called the 5' RACE reads with MiXCR, one entry per CDR3 protein. The table records hundreds of thousands of distinct CDR3 sequences, approximately 25% of them present only once. Another study also made use of these data, one on T cells of mothers and their children. That paper states: Samples came from a few healthy Caucasian mothers and their six children. All extracted RNA went into cDNA synthesis, roughly 1.5 ug per 15 ul.

This chain uses TRBV18 with TRBJ1-2; TRBD1 matches at 7 bases. The clonotype comes from a boy aged 5-17 years in good health. Sequences were obtained from blood. The CDR3 spells CASSPPGQRNYGYTF. DNA for the CDR3: TGTGCCAGCTCACCACCGGGACAGAGAAACTATGGCTACACCTTC.